The rows below give T cell receptor beta chains drawn from one sample of a study of human T cells and chemical hapten exposure. TCRdb used MiXCR to reprocess the RACE reads, holding one entry per CDR3 protein. The sample carries roughly 80,000 distinct CDR3 sequences, 12% to 15% recorded once. This material consisted of whole blood, taken in connection with sensitization to the hapten diphenylcyclopropenone (DPC). The receptors were gathered from a woman aged 45-65 years with alopecia areata. Some clones in this sample may be carry-over from other donors' samples. CDR3s include the opening cysteine and the closing phenylalanine or tryptophan. D genes are given only for firm matches. Clone size is not always given. Where it is, it says once, few, many or a class for expanded clones.

CDR3 length | D gene | J gene | clone size | V gene | CDR3 protein | CDR3 DNA
15 | . | TRBJ1-1 | few | TRBV20-1 | CSAKPQGKGNTEAFF | TGCAGTGCTAAACCCCAGGGAAAGGGGAACACTGAAGCTTTCTTT
11 | . | TRBJ2-7 | . | TRBV29-1 | CSAGHNYEQYF | TGCAGCGCCGGACACAACTACGAGCAGTACTTC
15 | . | TRBJ1-4 | many | TRBV4-3 | CASSQVERVGEKLFF | TGCGCCAGCAGCCAAGTGGAGCGGGTCGGGGAAAAACTGTTTTTT
13 | . | TRBJ2-7 | . | TRBV19 | CASRGTTPYEQYF | TGTGCCAGTAGGGGGACCACTCCCTACGAGCAGTACTTC
20 | . | TRBJ2-2 | . | TRBV20-1 | CSARGPVGTPQFANTGELFF | TGCAGTGCTAGAGGCCCTGTCGGGACCCCTCAGTTCGCGAACACCGGGGAGCTGTTTTTT
14 | . | TRBJ2-3 | . | TRBV5-1 | CASSHPLAGDTQYF | TGCGCCAGCAGCCACCCTCTAGCAGGAGATACGCAGTATTTT
15 | TRBD2 | TRBJ2-7 | . | TRBV2 | CASIKTLAGYIEQYF | TGTGCCAGCATTAAGACACTAGCGGGATATATAGAGCAGTACTTC
16 | TRBD2 | TRBJ2-7 | . | TRBV28 | CASKVGTSGISYEQYF | TGTGCCAGCAAAGTAGGGACTAGCGGGATATCATACGAGCAGTACTTC
14 | TRBD1 | TRBJ1-2 | . | TRBV20-1 | CSASWTGAAYGYTF | TGCAGTGCTAGCTGGACAGGGGCGGCCTATGGCTACACCTTC
12 | . | TRBJ1-1 | few | TRBV9 | CASSVGRSEAFF | TGTGCCAGCAGCGTAGGTCGGAGTGAAGCTTTCTTT
13 | . | TRBJ2-1 | . | TRBV3-1 | CASSQVARDEQFF | TGTGCCAGCAGCCAAGTCGCAAGGGATGAGCAGTTCTTC
15 | . | TRBJ2-2 | few | TRBV15 | CATSRPPPGVGELFF | TGTGCCACCAGCAGACCTCCGCCAGGCGTTGGGGAGCTGTTTTTT
12 | . | TRBJ1-3 | few | TRBV30 | CAWKASGNTIYF | TGTGCCTGGAAGGCCTCTGGAAACACCATATATTTT
14 | . | TRBJ2-3 | . | TRBV20-1 | CSARGGWSTDTQYF | TGCAGTGCTAGGGGGGGCTGGAGCACAGATACGCAGTATTTT
16 | . | TRBJ2-1 | few | TRBV1 | CTSSPRREPSYNEQFF | TGCACCAGCAGCCCCCGGAGAGAACCTTCCTACAATGAGCAGTTCTTC
13 | TRBD1 | TRBJ1-5 | many | TRBV29-1 | CSVQVTGDQPQHF | TGCAGCGTGCAAGTGACAGGGGATCAGCCCCAGCATTTT
16 | TRBD2 | TRBJ2-4 | few | TRBV27 | CASGEIAGAAKNIQYF | TGTGCCAGCGGGGAAATAGCGGGAGCGGCCAAAAACATTCAGTACTTC
15 | TRBD1 | TRBJ1-1 | few | TRBV7-2 | CASSQPDRENTEAFF | TGTGCCAGCAGCCAGCCCGACAGGGAGAACACTGAAGCTTTCTTT
16 | . | TRBJ2-1 | few | TRBV21-1 | CASSNMAGLPYNEQFF | TGTGCCAGCAGCAATATGGCGGGACTGCCCTACAATGAGCAGTTCTTC
14 | TRBD2 | TRBJ2-7 | . | TRBV6-2/TRBV6-3 | CASRKLAGGYEQYF | TGTGCCAGCAGAAAACTAGCGGGAGGTTACGAGCAGTACTTC
11 | . | TRBJ1-1 | few | TRBV6-6 | CASTWGHEAFF | TGTGCCAGCACTTGGGGCCATGAAGCTTTCTTT
14 | . | TRBJ2-5 | few | TRBV6-5 | CASSYGDTQETQYF | TGTGCCAGCAGTTACGGTGACACACAAGAGACCCAGTACTTC
14 | . | TRBJ1-2 | few | TRBV29-1 | CSVQGDTTRDGYTF | TGCAGCGTTCAAGGGGACACTACCCGAGATGGCTACACCTTC
16 | TRBD1 | TRBJ2-1 | . | TRBV5-6 | CVSSWTQGLDKDEQFF | TGTGTCAGCAGCTGGACACAGGGGCTCGATAAGGATGAGCAGTTCTTC
21 | TRBD2 | TRBJ2-5 | few | TRBV3-1 | CASSHKARPGLAAKREETQYF | TGTGCCAGCAGCCACAAAGCTCGCCCAGGACTAGCGGCCAAGAGGGAAGAGACCCAGTACTTC
15 | . | TRBJ2-3 | . | TRBV5-1 | CASSRTGTSTDTQYF | TGCGCCAGCAGCCGAACCGGGACGAGCACAGATACGCAGTATTTT
14 | TRBD2 | TRBJ2-1 | few | TRBV20-1 | CSASPGGIYNEQFF | TGCAGTGCTAGCCCGGGAGGGATTTACAATGAGCAGTTCTTC
15 | . | TRBJ2-3 | . | TRBV3-1 | CASSPGGGRTDTQYF | TGTGCCAGCAGCCCCGGTGGTGGGAGGACAGATACGCAGTATTTT
14 | . | TRBJ1-1 | . | TRBV29-1 | CSVVLLAGNTEAFF | TGCAGCGTTGTTCTCCTGGCGGGGAACACTGAAGCTTTCTTT
15 | . | TRBJ2-3 | . | TRBV20-1 | CSARDISGGLVTQYF | TGCAGTGCTAGAGATATTTCAGGGGGACTAGTTACGCAGTATTTT
16 | . | TRBJ1-6 | . | TRBV7-9 | CASSFHGGSYNSPLHF | TGTGCCAGCAGTTTCCACGGGGGTTCCTATAATTCACCCCTCCACTTT
15 | TRBD1 | TRBJ1-4 | few | TRBV7-9 | CASSLGQGVLEKLFF | TGTGCCAGCAGCCTTGGACAGGGGGTTTTGGAAAAACTGTTTTTT
15 | . | TRBJ1-6 | . | TRBV2 | CASSETPNSVSPLHF | TGTGCCAGCAGTGAGACACCGAACTCAGTTTCACCCCTCCACTTT
15 | TRBD1 | TRBJ2-1 | many | TRBV30 | CAWTIGQASDNEQFF | TGTGCCTGGACCATTGGACAGGCGTCCGACAATGAGCAGTTCTTC
14 | TRBD2 | TRBJ2-7 | . | TRBV5-5 | CASRSGLADYEQYF | TGTGCCAGCAGGTCGGGACTAGCGGACTACGAGCAGTACTTC
15 | TRBD2 | TRBJ2-5 | . | TRBV7-2 | CASSVAGAGGETQYF | TGTGCCAGCAGCGTAGCGGGAGCGGGGGGTGAGACCCAGTACTTC
14 | . | TRBJ1-1 | . | TRBV7-2 | CASSPDGRRTEAFF | TGTGCCAGCAGCCCGGACGGCCGGAGGACTGAAGCTTTCTTT
15 | TRBD1 | TRBJ2-7 | . | TRBV20-1 | CSASPGTGAIYEQYF | TGCAGTGCTAGTCCCGGGACAGGGGCCATCTACGAGCAGTACTTC
13 | . | TRBJ2-7 | . | TRBV7-2 | CASSPGISYEQYF | TGTGCCAGCAGCCCCGGGATCTCCTACGAGCAGTACTTC
17 | . | TRBJ1-1 | . | TRBV6-5 | CASSYSSRSGGETEAFF | TGTGCCAGCAGTTACTCATCCCGGTCCGGGGGAGAGACTGAAGCTTTCTTT
16 | TRBD2 | TRBJ2-7 | . | TRBV25-1 | CASSEFLAGGSYEQYF | TGTGCCAGCAGTGAATTTCTAGCGGGAGGGTCCTACGAGCAGTACTTC
14 | . | TRBJ2-7 | few | TRBV7-2 | CASSFAGYSYEQYF | TGTGCCAGCAGCTTTGCTGGCTACTCCTACGAGCAGTACTTC
14 | TRBD2 | TRBJ2-7 | . | TRBV10-2 | CASSESGLAYEQYF | TGCGCCAGCAGTGAGTCGGGACTAGCCTACGAGCAGTACTTC
16 | . | TRBJ1-2 | . | TRBV18 | CASPPRQTHPNYGYTF | TGTGCCAGCCCTCCGAGACAGACTCATCCTAACTATGGCTACACCTTC
15 | TRBD2 | TRBJ2-1 | . | TRBV28 | CASRTSGPEGQEQFF | TGTGCCAGCCGGACTAGCGGGCCTGAAGGTCAGGAGCAGTTCTTC
15 | TRBD1 | TRBJ1-5 | few | TRBV19 | CASSNRGTSNQPQHF | TGTGCCAGCAGCAACAGGGGGACAAGCAATCAGCCCCAGCATTTT
13 | . | TRBJ1-3 | few | TRBV2 | CASSYDRGNTIYF | TGTGCCAGCAGTTACGACCGGGGAAACACCATATATTTT
16 | TRBD2 | TRBJ2-5 | few | TRBV5-1 | CASSLRPGLGKETQYF | TGCGCCAGCAGTCTTCGACCGGGACTAGGAAAAGAGACCCAGTACTTC